The 9 T cell receptor beta chains in this list originate from one sample, sequenced in a study of technical replicates of blood from a few donors. Some clones are missing from TCRdb's copy, which holds only in-frame ones; the method was immunoSEQ multiplex PCR. The table records under 75,000 clones, about 94% of them present only once. Sequences were obtained from T cells isolated from PBMCs. The origin of the receptors is a human donor in good health.

The chain uses TRBV27 and TRBJ1-5; 8 positions match TRBD1. Germline V gene data show CDR1 as MNHEY and CDR2 as SMNVEV (reference sequence). The CDR3 runs 15 residues. Germline trimming cut 4 bases from V and 7 bases from J; bases unmatched to any gene: 9. The CDR3 sequence is CASSSGQGGGQPQHF. The CDR3 nucleotides read TGTGCCAGCAGTTCTGGACAGGGAGGAGGGCAGCCCCAGCATTTT.

V and J are TRBV5-1 and TRBJ1-2; a weak D match, TRBD1 (5 bases). This CDR3 is built from 13 residues. Looked up from germline, CDR1 is SGHRS and CDR2 is YFSETQ. V lost 2 bases and J 7 bases, leaving 12 bases between the germline ends. The CDR3 DNA reads TGCGCCAGCAGCTTAGGAAACCAGGGTGGCTACACCTTC. Amino acid sequence: CASSLGNQGGYTF.

This chain connects TRBV10-3 to TRBJ1-2; D gene unclear. The length of the CDR3 is 13 residues. In germline, CDR1 is ENHRY, CDR2 SYGVKD. V was trimmed by 4 bases and J by 2 bases, leaving 8 bases between them. The DNA for the CDR3 is TGTGCCATCAGTGTAGCCCAAAACTATGGCTACACCTTC. Amino acids: CAISVAQNYGYTF.

The rearrangement joins TRBV10-3 to TRBJ2-1, with TRBD2 matching 13 bases. Germline lookup yields CDR1 ENHRY and CDR2 SYGVKD. This CDR3 contains 15 residues. The V segment lost 4 bases and the J segment 5 bases; nucleotides outside the gene matches: 2. The CDR3 spells CAISVGTSGNNEQFF. CDR3 DNA sequence: TGTGCCATCAGTGTCGGGACTAGCGGGAACAATGAGCAGTTCTTC.

The chain combines TRBV10-3 with TRBJ2-7, with 11 bases matching TRBD1. The V gene's germline CDR1 is ENHRY and CDR2 SYGVKD. CDR3 length: 12 amino acids. With V trimmed by 8 bases and J by 3 bases, 0 bases remained unmatched. This chain's CDR3 is CAIGTGGYEQYF. DNA of the CDR3: TGTGCCATCGGGACAGGGGGCTACGAGCAGTACTTC.

The chain has TRBV28 and TRBJ1-3, with 7 bases fitting TRBD1. After removal of 6 bases from V and 4 bases from J, the junction contained 12 bases not matched to a gene. Germline CDR1 is MDHEN and CDR2 is SYDVKM. CDR3 length equals 16 residues. DNA for the CDR3: TGTGCCAGCAGCGATACCGCCGGGACAGAGGGAAACACCATATATTTT. Translating it yields CASSDTAGTEGNTIYF.

The chain couples TRBV6-5 to TRBJ2-7; TRBD1 matches at 10 bases. CDR1 is MNHEY, CDR2 SVGAGI, per germline. This CDR3 is 14 amino acids long. The V and J ends lost 6 bases and 3 bases, in that order; junction bases with no gene match: 5. In DNA, the CDR3 is TGTGCCAGCAGACCGGGACAGGGGTTCTACGAGCAGTACTTC. It codes for CASRPGQGFYEQYF.

The rearrangement joins TRBV11-2 to TRBJ2-1; no reliable D call. The germline V and J ends were trimmed by 1 base and 4 bases, with 17 bases remaining between them. Germline loops: CDR1 SGHAT, CDR2 FQNNGV. The CDR3 spans 17 residues. CDR3 sequence reads: CASSLVNVAAHYNEQFF. CDR3 nucleotides: TGTGCCAGCAGCTTAGTAAATGTGGCGGCCCATTACAATGAGCAGTTCTTC.

The chain carries TRBV19 and TRBJ2-7, with 12 nucleotides matching TRBD2. The CDR3 has 15 amino acids. CDR1 and CDR2 from the germline V gene are LNHDA and SQIVND (reference sequence). V shed 6 bases and J 1 base; nucleotides not matched to a gene: 4. CDR3 DNA sequence: TGTGCCAGTAGGACTAGCGGGAGTAGTTCCTACGAGCAGTACTTC. Translated, it gives CASRTSGSSSYEQYF.